Listed below are T cell receptor beta chains from one sample, sequenced in a study of T cell repertoires in cytomegalovirus infection. TCRdb redid the calling of the reads with MiXCR, one entry per CDR3 protein. The table records some 800,000 distinct CDR3 sequences, approximately 32% of them present only once. Which antigens these TCRs recognize remains unknown. Sequenced here: cultured CD8+ T cells from PBMCs, sampled from culture after CMV antigen stimulation. The origin of the receptors is a human donor in good health (CMV status not recorded). Some clones in this sample may be carry-over from other donors' samples. The CDR3 runs from the conserved cysteine through the conserved F or W. D genes are given only for firm matches. Not all rows give a size; the values are once, few, many and, for expanded clones, a class.

v_gene: TRBV10-3; j_gene: TRBJ2-4; abundance: few; d_gene: .; CDR3aa: CAISESTYDNIQYF; CDR3nt: TGTGCCATCAGTGAGTCGACGTATGATAACATTCAGTACTTC
v_gene: TRBV2; j_gene: TRBJ1-2; abundance: .; d_gene: .; CDR3aa: CASSPTGRDGYTF; CDR3nt: TGTGCCAGCAGTCCAACCGGCAGAGATGGCTACACCTTC
v_gene: TRBV15; j_gene: TRBJ1-1; abundance: once; d_gene: .; CDR3aa: CATSQGTLNTEAFF; CDR3nt: TGTGCCACCAGTCAAGGGACGCTGAACACTGAAGCTTTCTTT
v_gene: TRBV27; j_gene: TRBJ2-5; abundance: few; d_gene: TRBD1; CDR3aa: CASSATGGRRETQYF; CDR3nt: TGTGCCAGCAGTGCCACAGGGGGTAGGCGGGAGACCCAGTACTTC
v_gene: TRBV7-2; j_gene: TRBJ1-2; abundance: many; d_gene: .; CDR3aa: CASSWPAVNYGYTF; CDR3nt: TGTGCCAGCAGCTGGCCGGCGGTTAACTATGGCTACACCTTC
v_gene: TRBV19; j_gene: TRBJ2-7; abundance: .; d_gene: TRBD1; CDR3aa: CASSMQGAIYEQYF; CDR3nt: TGTGCCAGTAGTATGCAGGGGGCGATCTACGAGCAGTACTTC
v_gene: TRBV20-1; j_gene: TRBJ1-1; abundance: .; d_gene: .; CDR3aa: CSARTGTNTEAFF; CDR3nt: TGCAGTGCTAGAACAGGGACGAACACTGAAGCTTTCTTT
v_gene: TRBV28; j_gene: TRBJ1-1; abundance: many; d_gene: TRBD1; CDR3aa: CASSRLGQGRAFF; CDR3nt: TGTGCCAGCAGTAGATTGGGACAGGGGAGAGCTTTCTTT
v_gene: TRBV6-2/TRBV6-3; j_gene: TRBJ1-5; abundance: .; d_gene: TRBD1; CDR3aa: CASSYSTGKPQHF; CDR3nt: TGTGCCAGCAGTTACTCGACAGGGAAGCCCCAGCATTTT
v_gene: TRBV5-1; j_gene: TRBJ2-7; abundance: .; d_gene: .; CDR3aa: CASSLGDAGSSYEQYF; CDR3nt: TGCGCCAGCAGCTTGGGCGATGCTGGGTCATCCTACGAGCAGTACTTC
v_gene: TRBV7-9; j_gene: TRBJ1-2; abundance: few; d_gene: .; CDR3aa: CATAPEGSDEHYGYTF; CDR3nt: TGTGCCACCGCCCCTGAGGGAAGCGACGAACACTATGGCTACACCTTC
v_gene: TRBV7-4; j_gene: TRBJ1-5; abundance: .; d_gene: .; CDR3aa: CASSQSSGVWEPQHF; CDR3nt: TGTGCCAGCAGCCAGAGTTCCGGGGTCTGGGAGCCCCAGCATTTT
v_gene: TRBV6-2/TRBV6-3; j_gene: TRBJ2-3; abundance: .; d_gene: .; CDR3aa: CASSPRPEVITDTQYF; CDR3nt: TGTGCCAGCTCCCCCCGGCCGGAGGTTATCACAGATACGCAGTATTTT
v_gene: TRBV4-1; j_gene: TRBJ1-2; abundance: few; d_gene: .; CDR3aa: CASSLDSLGFYGYTF; CDR3nt: TGCGCCAGCAGCTTGGACTCCTTAGGATTCTATGGCTACACCTTC
v_gene: TRBV6-6; j_gene: TRBJ1-6; abundance: few; d_gene: .; CDR3aa: CASSSTYNSPLHF; CDR3nt: TGTGCCAGCAGTTCTACTTATAATTCACCCCTCCACTTT
v_gene: TRBV24-1; j_gene: TRBJ2-1; abundance: few; d_gene: TRBD1; CDR3aa: CATSVDRGNNNEQFF; CDR3nt: TGTGCCACCAGTGTTGACAGGGGAAATAACAATGAGCAGTTCTTC
v_gene: TRBV7-3; j_gene: TRBJ1-1; abundance: .; d_gene: TRBD1; CDR3aa: CASSRGQGLNTEAFF; CDR3nt: TGTGCCAGCAGTCGTGGACAGGGGTTGAACACTGAAGCTTTCTTT
v_gene: TRBV7-9; j_gene: TRBJ1-2; abundance: few; d_gene: .; CDR3aa: CASSGPGGLANYGYTF; CDR3nt: TGTGCCAGCAGCGGGCCGGGAGGGCTGGCAAACTATGGCTACACCTTC
v_gene: TRBV2; j_gene: TRBJ2-7; abundance: .; d_gene: TRBD1; CDR3aa: CASSGEGDRGSYEQYF; CDR3nt: TGTGCCAGCAGTGGGGAGGGGGACAGGGGGTCCTACGAGCAGTACTTC
v_gene: TRBV15; j_gene: TRBJ2-5; abundance: .; d_gene: TRBD1; CDR3aa: CATSKTTGGRETQYF; CDR3nt: TGTGCCACCAGCAAAACAACAGGGGGCCGAGAGACCCAGTACTTC
v_gene: TRBV27; j_gene: TRBJ1-2; abundance: .; d_gene: .; CDR3aa: CASSLHRGQGYTF; CDR3nt: TGTGCCAGCAGCCTTCATCGGGGCCAGGGCTACACCTTC
v_gene: TRBV7-9; j_gene: TRBJ2-1; abundance: many; d_gene: TRBD1; CDR3aa: CASSFKDRERNEQFF; CDR3nt: TGTGCCAGCAGCTTTAAGGACAGGGAGAGAAATGAGCAGTTCTTC
v_gene: TRBV4-1; j_gene: TRBJ2-2; abundance: .; d_gene: TRBD1; CDR3aa: CASSQFPGQGNTGELFF; CDR3nt: TGCGCCAGCAGCCAATTTCCGGGACAGGGAAACACCGGGGAGCTGTTTTTT
v_gene: TRBV6-2/TRBV6-3; j_gene: TRBJ1-6; abundance: many; d_gene: .; CDR3aa: CASKKETENSPLHF; CDR3nt: TGTGCCAGCAAGAAAGAGACAGAAAATTCACCCCTCCACTTT
v_gene: TRBV5-4; j_gene: TRBJ2-5; abundance: .; d_gene: .; CDR3aa: CATMDGGRETQYF; CDR3nt: TGTGCCACCATGGACGGGGGGCGGGAGACCCAGTACTTC
v_gene: TRBV10-3; j_gene: TRBJ1-3; abundance: few; d_gene: .; CDR3aa: CASGGSGNTIYF; CDR3nt: TGTGCCAGCGGGGGCTCTGGAAACACCATATATTTT
v_gene: TRBV24-1; j_gene: TRBJ2-2; abundance: .; d_gene: TRBD1; CDR3aa: CATSDSADRANTGELFF; CDR3nt: TGTGCCACCAGTGATTCCGCGGACAGGGCGAACACCGGGGAGCTGTTTTTT
v_gene: TRBV19; j_gene: TRBJ1-2; abundance: many; d_gene: .; CDR3aa: CASSSGGLRYGYTF; CDR3nt: TGTGCCAGTAGTAGTGGAGGGCTGCGCTATGGCTACACCTTC
v_gene: TRBV5-4; j_gene: TRBJ1-2; abundance: few; d_gene: .; CDR3aa: CASSRSGEGYTF; CDR3nt: TGTGCCAGCAGCCGCAGCGGGGAGGGCTACACCTTC
v_gene: TRBV7-4; j_gene: TRBJ2-7; abundance: .; d_gene: TRBD1; CDR3aa: CASSLAPGQGWREQYF; CDR3nt: TGTGCCAGCAGCTTAGCACCGGGACAGGGGTGGCGCGAGCAGTACTTC
v_gene: TRBV7-6; j_gene: TRBJ2-1; abundance: many; d_gene: TRBD2; CDR3aa: CASSSRGGDEQFF; CDR3nt: TGTGCCAGCAGCTCCCGGGGGGGCGATGAGCAGTTCTTC
v_gene: TRBV6-2/TRBV6-3; j_gene: TRBJ1-2; abundance: .; d_gene: TRBD1; CDR3aa: CASRVGTAPWGYGYTF; CDR3nt: TGTGCCAGCAGGGTAGGGACAGCTCCCTGGGGCTATGGCTACACCTTC
v_gene: TRBV6-1; j_gene: TRBJ2-3; abundance: .; d_gene: .; CDR3aa: CASSALHSTSTDTQYF; CDR3nt: TGTGCCAGCAGCGCACTACACAGTACTAGCACAGATACGCAGTATTTT
v_gene: TRBV13; j_gene: TRBJ1-1; abundance: few; d_gene: TRBD1; CDR3aa: CASSSLDRVKTEAFF; CDR3nt: TGTGCCAGCAGCTCCCTGGACAGGGTAAAGACTGAAGCTTTCTTT
v_gene: TRBV20-1; j_gene: TRBJ2-5; abundance: few; d_gene: TRBD1; CDR3aa: CSARDAHPGQGRRWETQYF; CDR3nt: TGCAGTGCTAGAGATGCCCATCCGGGACAGGGGAGGAGGTGGGAGACCCAGTACTTC
v_gene: TRBV3-1; j_gene: TRBJ2-2; abundance: few; d_gene: TRBD2; CDR3aa: CASSQGPRLAANTGELFF; CDR3nt: TGTGCCAGCAGCCAAGGGCCTAGACTAGCGGCGAACACCGGGGAGCTGTTTTTT
v_gene: TRBV2; j_gene: TRBJ2-2; abundance: .; d_gene: TRBD1; CDR3aa: CASRGKSGGSGELFF; CDR3nt: TGTGCCAGCAGGGGGAAGTCAGGGGGCAGCGGGGAGCTGTTTTTT
v_gene: TRBV7-3; j_gene: TRBJ1-1; abundance: few; d_gene: .; CDR3aa: CASRSESGDAFF; CDR3nt: TGTGCCAGCAGGTCCGAGAGCGGGGACGCTTTCTTT